Following are 20 T cell receptor beta chains from one sample sequenced in a study of control samples from healthy donors and cancer patients. The protocol was immunoSEQ multiplex PCR, while the TCRdb copy is restricted to in-frame clones and leaves out a portion. The sample yields 25,000 or so clones, roughly 85% seen once. Sample: PBMCs. The receptors come from an older woman with head and neck cancer.

The J gene is TRBJ1-5, the V gene TRBV18; D perhaps matches TRBD1 (5 bases). From germline, CDR1 is KGHSH and CDR2 LQKENI. CDR3 size: 16 residues. V was cut by 2 bases and J by 3 bases, with 14 bases left in between. CDR3 sequence (DNA): TGTGCCAGCTCACCAGGGCCGACAGTGTTCAATCAGCCCCAGCATTTT. Its protein product is CASSPGPTVFNQPQHF.

The chain recombines TRBV5-1 with TRBJ1-2, with 9 bases identical to TRBD1. V dropped 4 bases and J dropped 5; count of bases not matched to a gene: 9. Germline CDR1 is SGHRS and CDR2 is YFSETQ. The CDR3 consists of 15 residues. DNA for the CDR3: TGCGCCAGCAGCGTTACAGGGGGCGCAGGATATGGCTACACCTTC. Protein product: CASSVTGGAGYGYTF.

V and J are TRBV11-3 and TRBJ2-1, with D uncertain. With 3 bases removed from V and 6 bases from J, the gap between germline ends came to 9 bases. The CDR3 covers 13 residues. Germline V gene data show CDR1 as SGHNT and CDR2 as YENEEA. CDR3 sequence: CASSFPLANEQFF. In DNA form, the CDR3 reads TGTGCCAGCAGCTTCCCCCTTGCCAATGAGCAGTTCTTC.

V is TRBV19 and J is TRBJ1-5; no firm D call. With 5 bases removed from V and 7 bases from J, the gap between germline ends came to 15 bases. The germline gives CDR1 LNHDA, CDR2 SQIVND (reference sequence). There are 14 residues in the CDR3. The CDR3 protein is CASSFDYPNQPQHF. The CDR3 DNA reads as TGTGCCAGTAGTTTCGACTACCCCAACCAGCCCCAGCATTTT.

This rearrangement joins TRBV9 to TRBJ2-3, with D possibly matching TRBD2 (6 bases). Germline loops: CDR1 SGDLS, CDR2 YYNGEE. V lost 2 bases to trimming and J lost 2 bases, with 15 bases between them. The CDR3 extends over 16 amino acids. In nucleotides, the CDR3 is TGTGCCAGCAGCGTCGGGACTTACGATATCACAGATACGCAGTATTTT. It is translated as CASSVGTYDITDTQYF.

The gene calls are TRBV20-1 and TRBJ1-1, with D possibly matching TRBD1 (6 bases). CDR1 is DFQATT and CDR2 is SNEGSKA in the germline V gene (reference sequence). The CDR3 runs to 15 residues. The V and J ends lost 3 bases and 5 bases respectively, with 19 bases between them. The CDR3 DNA is TGCAGTGCTAGTGGGACCAAGGGGGTAGAGACTGAAGCTTTCTTT. It translates to CSASGTKGVETEAFF.

V is TRBV19 and J is TRBJ1-5; D ambiguous. CDR1 is LNHDA, CDR2 SQIVND, per germline (reference sequence). The CDR3 covers 15 residues. V lost 3 bases and J 1 base, leaving 10 bases between the germline ends. CDR3 region: CASSIGGVSNQPQHF. CDR3 nucleotides: TGTGCCAGTAGTATCGGTGGCGTGAGCAATCAGCCCCAGCATTTT.

The chain is built from TRBV2 and TRBJ1-2; D is ambiguous. Germline CDR1 SNHLY, CDR2 FYNNEI. CDR3 length: 12 residues. Trimming took off 0 bases at V and 4 bases at J, with 3 bases between the two ends. CDR3 sequence: CASSEAGYGYTF. The CDR3 DNA follows: TGTGCCAGCAGTGAAGCGGGCTATGGCTACACCTTC.

The chain links TRBV11-1 to TRBJ2-5; 8 bases map to TRBD1. Looked up from germline, CDR1 is SGHAT and CDR2 is FQDESV (reference sequence). This CDR3 spans 13 amino acids. The ends lost 5 bases at V and 5 bases at J; junction bases unmatched: 4. DNA of the CDR3: TGTGCCAGCAGCCGACAGGGGAGTGAGACCCAGTACTTC. It encodes CASSRQGSETQYF. The variable domain in full, with the rest retrieved from reference TRBV11-1 and TRBJ2-5, is EAEVAQSPRYKITEKSQAVAFWCDPISGHATLYWYRQILGQGPELLVQFQDESVVDDSQLPKDRFSAERLKGVDSTLKIQPAELGDSAMYLCASSRQGSETQYFGPGTRLLVL.

This clone was detected a few times. The J gene is TRBJ2-7, the V gene TRBV5-1; 8 nucleotides agree with TRBD1. V shed 1 base, J shed 1 base, and the junction held 10 bases outside the gene matches. Per germline, CDR1 SGHRS and CDR2 YFSETQ. The CDR3 has 17 amino acids. CDR3 bases: TGCGCCAGCAGCTTGACCGGGACAGGTACCATTTCCTACGAGCAGTACTTC. Translation gives CASSLTGTGTISYEQYF.

This rearrangement joins TRBV5-1 to TRBJ2-1; 9 bases line up with TRBD2. Trimming at V came to 6 bases and at J to 8 bases, leaving 18 bases not matched to a gene. The CDR3 is 17 amino acids. Germline CDR1 reads SGHRS; CDR2 reads YFSETQ. The CDR3 region has the DNA TGCGCCAGCACCCCAGACGGTAGGCGGGGGGGTAGGGATGAGCAGTTCTTC. It specifies CASTPDGRRGGRDEQFF.

CDR3 sequence: CASSRTGDNSPLHF. The CDR3 DNA is TGTGCCAGCAGCAGGACAGGGGATAATTCACCCCTCCACTTT. The rearrangement joins TRBV2 to TRBJ1-6, with TRBD1 matching over 9 bases. The germline gives CDR1 SNHLY, CDR2 FYNNEI. CDR3 length: 14 amino acids. The V and J ends lost 6 bases and 5 bases, in that order; junction bases with no gene match: 2.

The CDR3 protein is CASSERGYYGYTF. CDR3 nucleotide sequence: TGTGCCAGTAGCGAACGGGGCTACTATGGCTACACCTTC. This chain uses TRBV19 with TRBJ1-2; tentative D call: TRBD1 (5 bases). This CDR3 has 13 residues. The germline V gene has CDR1 LNHDA and CDR2 SQIVND (reference sequence). V lost 6 bases, J lost 3 bases, and 11 bases lay in between.

The chain has TRBV2 and TRBJ2-7, with 7 bases identical to TRBD2. The germline V gene encodes CDR1 SNHLY and CDR2 FYNNEI. Unmatched junction bases numbered 7, after V lost 8 bases and J lost 3 bases. The CDR3 loop spans 13 amino acids. The CDR3 bases are TGTGCCAGCGGGGGGAGGGAATACTACGAGCAGTACTTC. Its translation: CASGGREYYEQYF.

CDR3 in DNA: TGTGCCAGCAGCTTGACTAGCCTCTCCTACAATGAGCAGTTCTTC. Its translation is CASSLTSLSYNEQFF. The chain links TRBV7-8 to TRBJ2-1; 7 positions match TRBD2. Losses at the gene ends were 3 bases for V and 0 bases for J; bases not matched to a gene: 2. CDR1 is SGHVS and CDR2 is FQNEAQ in the germline V gene. This CDR3 is built from 15 residues.

The count of this clone is one. The chain joins TRBV2 to TRBJ1-2; 8 nucleotides align to TRBD1. The CDR3 is made up of 15 amino acids. Trimming removed 7 bases from V and 6 bases from J; junction bases left unmatched: 13. The germline V gene encodes CDR1 SNHLY and CDR2 FYNNEI. CDR3 sequence: CASNSFDRGVDGYTF. CDR3 nucleotide sequence: TGTGCCAGCAATTCGTTTGACAGGGGAGTCGATGGCTACACCTTC.

This chain joins TRBV5-6 and TRBJ2-3; D is uncertain. The V end lost 4 bases, the J end lost 3 bases, and 6 bases lay between the germline ends. The CDR3 length is 12 residues. Germline V gene data show CDR1 as SGHDT and CDR2 as YYEEEE. This CDR3 is CASSLLTDTQYF. The CDR3 coding sequence is TGTGCCAGCAGCCTCCTGACAGATACGCAGTATTTT.

J is TRBJ2-2 and V is TRBV11-2; possibly TRBD1 or TRBD2 for D (5 bases each). Trimming pared 0 bases from V and 6 bases from J, leaving 20 bases between. The CDR3 contains 18 residues. Germline V lookup: CDR1 SGHAT, CDR2 FQNNGV. The CDR3 is CASSLDWDRQGLAGELFF. The CDR3, as DNA: TGTGCCAGCAGCTTAGATTGGGACCGGCAGGGTCTGGCCGGGGAGCTGTTTTTT.

The rearrangement uses TRBV7-9 and TRBJ2-1; D gene ambiguous. V was pared by 1 base and J by 13 bases, with 14 bases between. Germline loops: CDR1 SEHNR, CDR2 FQNEAQ (reference sequence). The CDR3 length is 13 residues. The CDR3 coding sequence is TGTGCCAGCAGCTTAGTAAGTGTCCCGGGTCAGTTCTTC. Translating it yields CASSLVSVPGQFF.

This chain connects TRBV2 to TRBJ1-1, with D uncertain. The germline CDR1 and CDR2 sequences are SNHLY and FYNNEI. Trimming shortened V by 4 bases and J by 0 bases, and 6 bases separated the two germline ends. The CDR3 contains 13 residues. This CDR3 is CASSGEVNTEAFF. CDR3 DNA: TGTGCCAGCAGTGGAGAGGTGAACACTGAAGCTTTCTTT. Full variable domain (remainder filled in from reference TRBV2 and TRBJ1-1): EPEVTQTPSHQVTQMGQEVILRCVPISNHLYFYWYRQILGQKVEFLVSFYNNEISEKSEIFDDQFSVERPDGSNFTLKIRSTKLEDSAMYFCASSGEVNTEAFFGQGTRLTVV.